What follows is one T cell receptor (beta chain) and its context. Its antigen is unknown. This sample was included in a study of radiotherapy plus CTLA-4 blockade in lung cancer. Study conclusions and caveats: After treatment with radiotherapy plus ipilimumab, TCR clones that came from the tumor expanded in blood.

Focal radiation and CTLA-4 blockade (ipilimumab) were tested in chemo-refractory metastatic non-small-cell lung cancer patients. Deletions cut 10 bases from V and 4 bases from J, with 14 bases between. This CDR3 has 13 residues. In germline, CDR1 is ENHRY, CDR2 SYGVKD. The data were produced by immunoSEQ multiplex PCR, yet TCRdb's version contains in-frame clones alone and is incomplete. In the table there are about 15,000 clones, 55% to 80% of which are singletons. The TCR comes from a human donor with non-small cell lung cancer whose response to radiotherapy plus ipilimumab could not be evaluated. Sequenced here: peripheral blood, sampled from a patient treated with radiotherapy plus ipilimumab. V gene TRBV10-3 combines with J gene TRBJ1-3, with unresolved D. The CDR3 reads CATLGDRGNTIYF. CDR3 DNA sequence: TGTGCCACCCTAGGTGATAGAGGAAACACCATATATTTT.